This section outlines one T cell receptor (beta chain) sequence together with its context. Antigen: not known. This sample stems from a study of T cell responses to AZD1222 COVID-19 vaccine. About the study: Second doses that came at about 4 or about 12 weeks were put together. The study's findings and limits: At baseline, seropositivity was found in only a handful of AZD1222 recipients. Two AZD1222 doses significantly raised spike-specific TCR breadth and depth over controls. Donor demographics were predominantly white British with a female majority; clonal diversity may be underestimated.

Repertoires were generated with immunoSEQ multiplex PCR, while TCRdb's copy carries only in-frame clones and drops some. The data hold 150,000 to 200,000 clones, with 80% to 90% observed a single time. V lost 3 bases to trimming and J lost 3 bases, with 12 bases between them. Per the germline V gene, CDR1 is SGHTA and CDR2 is FQGNSA. CDR3 length equals 15 residues. The chain employs TRBV7-2 and TRBJ1-5; tentatively, D is TRBD1 (5 bases). The receptor was derived from an adult in good health. The source was peripheral blood, collected on day 0 of AZD1222 vaccination. Written as DNA, the CDR3 is TGTGCCAGCAGCTTTCCAGGGCGACTCAATCAGCCCCAGCATTTT. Translated, it gives CASSFPGRLNQPQHF. Supplemented by reference TRBV7-2 and TRBJ1-5, the full variable domain reads GAGVSQSPSNKVTEKGKDVELRCDPISGHTALYWYRQSLGQGLEFLIYFQGNSAPDKSGLPSDRFSAERTGGSVSTLTIQRTQQEDSAVYLCASSFPGRLNQPQHFGDGTRLSIL.